This TCR beta chain was recovered during a study of early T cells in non-severe SARS-CoV-2 infection. Using its own MiXCR run on the 5' RACE reads, TCRdb lists one record per CDR3 protein. This sample yields roughly 65,000 distinct CDR3 sequences, of which 12% are seen a single time; less than 2% belongs to the top ten. This clonotype has just a few counts. The CDR3 sequence is 15 residues long. J lost 0 bases, V lost 10 bases, and 7 bases had no gene match. The V gene's germline CDR1 is ENHRY and CDR2 SYGVKD. J is TRBJ2-3 and V is TRBV10-3; 10 bases line up with TRBD2. Sequenced input: whole blood. The sequence came from an adult who was a healthcare worker with PCR-confirmed SARS-CoV-2 infection or an uninfected control (not recorded which). The CDR3 DNA sequence: TGTGCCACCAGGACTAGCGGACAAAGCACAGATACGCAGTATTTT. It encodes CATRTSGQSTDTQYF.